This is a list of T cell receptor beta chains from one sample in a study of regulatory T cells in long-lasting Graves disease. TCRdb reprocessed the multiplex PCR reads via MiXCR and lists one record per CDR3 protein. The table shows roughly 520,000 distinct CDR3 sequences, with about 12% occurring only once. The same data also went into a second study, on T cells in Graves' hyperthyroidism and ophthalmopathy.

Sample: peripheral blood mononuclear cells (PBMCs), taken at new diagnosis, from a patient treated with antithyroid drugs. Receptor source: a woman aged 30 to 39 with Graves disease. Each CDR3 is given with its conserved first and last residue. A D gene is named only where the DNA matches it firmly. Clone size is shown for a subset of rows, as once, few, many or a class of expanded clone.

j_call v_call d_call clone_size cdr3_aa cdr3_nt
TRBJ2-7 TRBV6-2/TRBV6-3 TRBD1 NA CASSRGTGKEQYF TGTGCCAGCAGCCGCGGGACAGGGAAGGAGCAGTACTTC
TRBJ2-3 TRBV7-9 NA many CASSPRASSDTQYF TGTGCCAGCAGCCCTAGGGCCTCTTCAGATACGCAGTATTTT
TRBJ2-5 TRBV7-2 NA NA CASNLEGLEVETQYF TGTGCCAGCAACTTAGAGGGTCTAGAGGTGGAGACCCAGTACTTC
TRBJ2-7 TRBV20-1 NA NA CSARDRGKGLAYEQYF TGCAGTGCTAGAGATCGGGGAAAAGGGCTAGCGTACGAGCAGTACTTC
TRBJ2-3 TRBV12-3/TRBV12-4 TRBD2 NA CASSLFILAGEIDTQYF TGTGCCAGCAGTTTATTTATTCTAGCGGGAGAAATAGATACGCAGTATTTT
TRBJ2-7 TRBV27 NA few CASSLIRGASYEQYF TGTGCCAGCAGTTTAATCCGCGGAGCCTCCTACGAGCAGTACTTC
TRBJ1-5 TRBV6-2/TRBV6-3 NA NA CASGGHRNQPQHF TGTGCCAGCGGGGGACACCGCAATCAGCCCCAGCATTTT
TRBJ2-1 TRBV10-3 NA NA CAISEFSVESWYEQFF TGTGCCATCAGTGAGTTCTCGGTGGAAAGTTGGTATGAGCAGTTCTTC
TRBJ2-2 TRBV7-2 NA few CASSTGQPLIAGELFF TGTGCCAGCAGCACGGGACAACCATTGATTGCCGGGGAGCTGTTTTTT
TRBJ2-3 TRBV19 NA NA CASSIDLLAGGDTQYF TGTGCCAGTAGTATAGATCTGCTGGCGGGCGGGGATACGCAGTATTTT
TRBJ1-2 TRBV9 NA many CASGGNYGYTF TGTGCCAGCGGCGGCAACTATGGCTACACCTTC
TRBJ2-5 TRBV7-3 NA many CASSPGPGERETQYF TGTGCCAGCAGCCCGGGCCCCGGGGAGCGAGAGACCCAGTACTTC
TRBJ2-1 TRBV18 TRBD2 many CASSPGLAGTRHEQFF TGTGCCAGCTCACCAGGACTAGCGGGAACCCGCCATGAGCAGTTCTTC
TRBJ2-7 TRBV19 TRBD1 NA CASSISYRGSSYEQYF TGTGCCAGTAGTATATCGTACAGGGGAAGCTCCTACGAGCAGTACTTC
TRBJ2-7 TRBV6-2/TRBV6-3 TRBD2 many CASRPLPGLAPYEQYF TGTGCCAGCAGACCCCTTCCGGGACTAGCGCCTTACGAGCAGTACTTC
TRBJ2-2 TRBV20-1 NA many CSAIAANTGELFF TGCAGTGCTATAGCGGCTAACACCGGGGAGCTGTTTTTT
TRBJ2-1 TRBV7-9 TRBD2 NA CASSHTSVVASYNEQFF TGTGCCAGCAGCCATACTAGCGTCGTCGCCTCCTACAATGAGCAGTTCTTC
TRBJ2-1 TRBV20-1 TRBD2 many CSARDRAGGPYNEQFF TGCAGTGCTAGAGATCGGGCGGGAGGCCCCTACAATGAGCAGTTCTTC
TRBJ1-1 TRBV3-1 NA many CASSPMWLSPDMNTEAFF TGTGCCAGCAGCCCGATGTGGCTAAGTCCCGATATGAACACTGAAGCTTTCTTT
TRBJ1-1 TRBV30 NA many CAWIKGGNTEAFF TGTGCCTGGATAAAGGGTGGGAACACTGAAGCTTTCTTT
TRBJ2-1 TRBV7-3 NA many CASSMTEGGEQFF TGTGCCAGCAGCATGACGGAGGGAGGTGAGCAGTTCTTC
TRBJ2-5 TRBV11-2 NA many CASSFYRVETQYF TGTGCCAGCAGCTTCTACAGGGTTGAGACCCAGTACTTC
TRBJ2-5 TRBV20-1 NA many CSARRTAQETQYF TGCAGTGCTAGGAGGACAGCTCAAGAGACCCAGTACTTC
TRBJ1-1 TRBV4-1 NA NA CASSPGDLRNTEAFF TGCGCCAGCAGCCCAGGTGATCTTAGGAACACTGAAGCTTTCTTT
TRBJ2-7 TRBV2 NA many CASSERQAPTTEQYF TGTGCCAGCAGTGAACGGCAGGCACCAACTACCGAGCAGTACTTC
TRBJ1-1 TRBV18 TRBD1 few CASSIRPGQMMNTEAFF TGTGCCAGCTCGATACGGCCGGGACAGATGATGAACACTGAAGCTTTCTTT
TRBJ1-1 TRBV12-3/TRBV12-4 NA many CASSLSGGRNTEAFF TGTGCCAGCAGCTTATCCGGGGGGCGGAACACTGAAGCTTTCTTT
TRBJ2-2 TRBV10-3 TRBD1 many CAISRTGWDGELFF TGTGCCATCAGCAGGACAGGGTGGGACGGGGAGCTGTTTTTT
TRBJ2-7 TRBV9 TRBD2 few CASSVGGRELYEQYF TGTGCCAGCAGCGTTGGAGGGAGGGAACTCTACGAGCAGTACTTC
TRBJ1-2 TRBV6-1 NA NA CASSPRRGLFYGYTF TGTGCCAGCAGCCCCCGACGGGGGCTATTCTATGGCTACACCTTC
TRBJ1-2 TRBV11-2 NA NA CASSLGGTRGYGCTF TGTGCCAGCAGCTTAGGAGGGACCAGGGGCTATGGCTGCACCTTC